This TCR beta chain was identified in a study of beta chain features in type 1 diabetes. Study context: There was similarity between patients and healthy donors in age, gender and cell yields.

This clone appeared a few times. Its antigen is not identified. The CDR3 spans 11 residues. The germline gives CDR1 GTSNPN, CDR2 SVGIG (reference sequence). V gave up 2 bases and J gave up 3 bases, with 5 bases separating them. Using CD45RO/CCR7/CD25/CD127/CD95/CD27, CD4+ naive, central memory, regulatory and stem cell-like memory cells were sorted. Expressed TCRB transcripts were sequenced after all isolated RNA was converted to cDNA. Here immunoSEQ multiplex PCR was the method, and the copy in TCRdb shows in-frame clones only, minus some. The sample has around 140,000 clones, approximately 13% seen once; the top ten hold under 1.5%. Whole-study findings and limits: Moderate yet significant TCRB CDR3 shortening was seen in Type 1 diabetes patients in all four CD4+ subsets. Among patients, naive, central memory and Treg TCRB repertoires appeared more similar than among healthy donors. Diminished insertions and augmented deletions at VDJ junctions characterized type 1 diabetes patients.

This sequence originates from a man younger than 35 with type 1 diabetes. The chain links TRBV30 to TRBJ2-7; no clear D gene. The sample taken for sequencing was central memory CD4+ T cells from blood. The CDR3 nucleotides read TGTGCCTGGAGTTCCAACTACGAGCAGTACTTC. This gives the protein CAWSSNYEQYF.